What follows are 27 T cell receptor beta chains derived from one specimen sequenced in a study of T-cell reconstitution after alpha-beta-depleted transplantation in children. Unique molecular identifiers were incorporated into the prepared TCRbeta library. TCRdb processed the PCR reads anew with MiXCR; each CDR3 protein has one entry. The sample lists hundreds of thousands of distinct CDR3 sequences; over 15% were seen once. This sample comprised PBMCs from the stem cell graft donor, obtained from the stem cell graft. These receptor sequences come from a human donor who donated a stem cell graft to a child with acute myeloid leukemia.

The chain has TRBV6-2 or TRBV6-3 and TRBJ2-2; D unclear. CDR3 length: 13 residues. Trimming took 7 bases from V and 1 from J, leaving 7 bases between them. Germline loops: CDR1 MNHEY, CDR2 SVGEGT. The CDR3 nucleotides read TGTGCCAGCATCAACAGGAACACCGGGGAGCTGTTTTTT. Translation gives CASINRNTGELFF.

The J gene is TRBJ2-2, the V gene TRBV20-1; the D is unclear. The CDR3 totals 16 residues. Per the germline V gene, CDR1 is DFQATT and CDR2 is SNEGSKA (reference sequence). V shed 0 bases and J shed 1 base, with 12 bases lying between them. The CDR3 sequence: CSARDRVSRNTGELFF. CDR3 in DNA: TGCAGTGCTAGAGATCGAGTCTCTCGGAACACCGGGGAGCTGTTTTTT.

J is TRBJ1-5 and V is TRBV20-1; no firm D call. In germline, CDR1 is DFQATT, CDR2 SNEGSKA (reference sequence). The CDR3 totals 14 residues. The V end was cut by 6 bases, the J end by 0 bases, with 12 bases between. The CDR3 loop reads CSANLGYSNQPQHF. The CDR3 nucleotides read TGCAGTGCAAACCTGGGTTATAGCAATCAGCCCCAGCATTTT.

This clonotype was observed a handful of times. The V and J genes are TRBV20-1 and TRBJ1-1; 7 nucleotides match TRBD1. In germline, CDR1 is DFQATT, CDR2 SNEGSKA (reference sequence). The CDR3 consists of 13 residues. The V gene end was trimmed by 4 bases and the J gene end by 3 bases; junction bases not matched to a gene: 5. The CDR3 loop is CSANRGRDTEAFF. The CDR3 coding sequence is TGCAGTGCTAACAGGGGTCGGGACACTGAAGCTTTCTTT.

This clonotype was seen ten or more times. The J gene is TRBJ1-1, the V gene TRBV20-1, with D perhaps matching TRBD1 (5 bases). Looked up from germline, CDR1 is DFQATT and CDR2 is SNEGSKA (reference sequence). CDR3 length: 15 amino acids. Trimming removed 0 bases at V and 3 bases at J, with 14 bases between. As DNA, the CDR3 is TGCAGTGCTAGAGATCAGGGAGGAAGGTACACTGAAGCTTTCTTT. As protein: CSARDQGGRYTEAFF.

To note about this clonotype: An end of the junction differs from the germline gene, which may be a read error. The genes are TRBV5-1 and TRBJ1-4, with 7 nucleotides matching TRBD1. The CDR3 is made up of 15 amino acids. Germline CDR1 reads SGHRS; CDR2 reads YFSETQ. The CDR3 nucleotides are TGCGCCAGCCGCTTCGCCACAGGGGATAATGAAAAACTGTTTTTT. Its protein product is CASRFATGDNEKLFF.

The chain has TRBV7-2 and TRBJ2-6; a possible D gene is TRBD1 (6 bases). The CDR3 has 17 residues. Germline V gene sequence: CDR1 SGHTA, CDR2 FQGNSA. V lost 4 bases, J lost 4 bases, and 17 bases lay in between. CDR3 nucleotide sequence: TGTGCCAGCAGCTCAAGGGGCAGGGGATCCGGGGCCAACGTCCTGACTTTC. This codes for CASSSRGRGSGANVLTF.

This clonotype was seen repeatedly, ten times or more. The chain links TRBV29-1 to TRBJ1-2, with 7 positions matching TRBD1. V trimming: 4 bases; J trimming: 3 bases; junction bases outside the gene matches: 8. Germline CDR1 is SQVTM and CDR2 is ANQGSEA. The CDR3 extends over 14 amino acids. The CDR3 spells CSVGPRQGYYGYTF. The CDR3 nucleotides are TGCAGCGTTGGGCCCCGACAGGGCTACTATGGCTACACCTTC.

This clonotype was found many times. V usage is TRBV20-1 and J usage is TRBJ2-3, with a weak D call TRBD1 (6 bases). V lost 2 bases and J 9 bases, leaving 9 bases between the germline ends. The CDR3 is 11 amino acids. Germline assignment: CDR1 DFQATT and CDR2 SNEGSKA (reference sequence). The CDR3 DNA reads TGCAGTGCTAGAAACAGGGAGACGCAGTATTTT. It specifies CSARNRETQYF.

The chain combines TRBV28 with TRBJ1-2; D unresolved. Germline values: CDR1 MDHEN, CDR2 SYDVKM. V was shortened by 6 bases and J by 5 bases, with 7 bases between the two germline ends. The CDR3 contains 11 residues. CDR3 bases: TGTGCCAGCAGCCACAGATATGGCTACACCTTC. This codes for CASSHRYGYTF.

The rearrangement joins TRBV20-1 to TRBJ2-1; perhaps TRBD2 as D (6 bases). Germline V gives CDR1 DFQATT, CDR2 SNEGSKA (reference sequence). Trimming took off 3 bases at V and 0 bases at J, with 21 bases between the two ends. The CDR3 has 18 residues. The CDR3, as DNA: TGCAGTGCTAGGGCTCCGGGCGGGGCGGAGAGCTCCTACAATGAGCAGTTCTTC. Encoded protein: CSARAPGGAESSYNEQFF.

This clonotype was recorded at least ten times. CDR3 loop: CSAPAHPGQGITEAFF. In DNA, the CDR3 is TGCAGTGCTCCAGCCCATCCGGGACAGGGGATCACTGAAGCTTTCTTT. The chain employs TRBV20-1 and TRBJ1-1, with 10 positions matching TRBD1. V trimming: 5 bases; J trimming: 4 bases; junction bases outside the gene matches: 13. The CDR3 is made up of 16 amino acids. Per the germline V gene, CDR1 is DFQATT and CDR2 is SNEGSKA (reference sequence).

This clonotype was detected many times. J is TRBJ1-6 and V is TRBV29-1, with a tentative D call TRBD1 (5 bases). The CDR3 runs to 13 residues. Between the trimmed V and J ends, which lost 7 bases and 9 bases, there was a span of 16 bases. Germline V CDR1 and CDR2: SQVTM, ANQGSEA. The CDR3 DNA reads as TGCAGCGCCGCCTTGACAGATAGTTCACCCCTCCACTTT. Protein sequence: CSAALTDSSPLHF.

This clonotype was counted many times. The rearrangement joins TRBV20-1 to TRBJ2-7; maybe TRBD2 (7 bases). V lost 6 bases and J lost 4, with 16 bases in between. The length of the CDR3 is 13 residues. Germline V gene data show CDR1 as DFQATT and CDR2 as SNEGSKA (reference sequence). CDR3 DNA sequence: TGCAGTGCCCTCCGGGGGGCATGGTACGAGCAGTACGTC. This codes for CSALRGAWYEQYV.

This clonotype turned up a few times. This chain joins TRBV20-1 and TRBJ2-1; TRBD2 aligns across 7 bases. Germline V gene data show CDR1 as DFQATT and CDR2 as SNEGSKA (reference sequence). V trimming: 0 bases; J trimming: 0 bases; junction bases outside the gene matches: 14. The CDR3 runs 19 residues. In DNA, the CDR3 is TGCAGTGCTAGAGATCTTATTGAAGGCGGGGGTAGCTCCTACAATGAGCAGTTCTTC. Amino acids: CSARDLIEGGGSSYNEQFF.

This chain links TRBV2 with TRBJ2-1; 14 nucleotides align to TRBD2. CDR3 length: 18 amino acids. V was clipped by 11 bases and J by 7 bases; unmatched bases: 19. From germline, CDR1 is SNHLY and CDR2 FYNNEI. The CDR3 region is CAFCLRLAGGLGLNEQFF. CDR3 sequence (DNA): TGTGCCTTCTGCTTAAGACTAGCGGGGGGGCTTGGTTTGAATGAGCAGTTCTTC. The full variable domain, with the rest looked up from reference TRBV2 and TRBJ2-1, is EPEVTQTPSHQVTQMGQEVILRCVPISNHLYFYWYRQILGQKVEFLVSFYNNEISEKSEIFDDQFSVERPDGSNFTLKIRSTKLEDSAMYFCAFCLRLAGGLGLNEQFFGPGTRLTVL.

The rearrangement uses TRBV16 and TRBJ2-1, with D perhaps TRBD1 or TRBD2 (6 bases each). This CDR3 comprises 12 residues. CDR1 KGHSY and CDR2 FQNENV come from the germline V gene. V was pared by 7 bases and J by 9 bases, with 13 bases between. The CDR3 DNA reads TGTGCCAGCACCCACGGGGGCATTGAGCAGTTCTTC. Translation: CASTHGGIEQFF.

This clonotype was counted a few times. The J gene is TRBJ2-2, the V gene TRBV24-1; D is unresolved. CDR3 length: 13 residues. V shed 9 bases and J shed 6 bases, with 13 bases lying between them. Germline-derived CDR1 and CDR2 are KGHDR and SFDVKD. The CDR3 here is CATAASVPGELFF. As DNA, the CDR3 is TGTGCCACCGCCGCTTCGGTCCCCGGGGAGCTGTTTTTT.

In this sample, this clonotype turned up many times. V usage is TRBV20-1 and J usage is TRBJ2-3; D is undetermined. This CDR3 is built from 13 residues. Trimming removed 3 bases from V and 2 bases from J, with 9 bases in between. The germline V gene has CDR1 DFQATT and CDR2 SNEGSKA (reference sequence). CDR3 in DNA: TGCAGTGCTAGGATGACACTCACAGATACGCAGTATTTT. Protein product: CSARMTLTDTQYF.

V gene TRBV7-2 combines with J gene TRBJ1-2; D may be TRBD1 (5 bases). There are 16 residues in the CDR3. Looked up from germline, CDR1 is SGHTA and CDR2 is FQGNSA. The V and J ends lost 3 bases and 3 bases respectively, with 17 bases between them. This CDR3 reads CASSFTQGPPHYGYTF. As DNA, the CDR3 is TGTGCCAGCAGCTTCACCCAGGGTCCCCCCCACTATGGCTACACCTTC. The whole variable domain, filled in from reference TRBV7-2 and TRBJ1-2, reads GAGVSQSPSNKVTEKGKDVELRCDPISGHTALYWYRQSLGQGLEFLIYFQGNSAPDKSGLPSDRFSAERTGGSVSTLTIQRTQQEDSAVYLCASSFTQGPPHYGYTFGSGTRLTVV.

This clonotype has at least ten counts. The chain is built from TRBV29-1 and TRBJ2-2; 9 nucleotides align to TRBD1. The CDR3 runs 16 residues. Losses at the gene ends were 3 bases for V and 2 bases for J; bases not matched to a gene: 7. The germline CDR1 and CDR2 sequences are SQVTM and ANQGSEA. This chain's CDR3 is CSVDHGQGLNTGELFF. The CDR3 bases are TGCAGCGTTGACCACGGACAGGGGCTCAACACCGGGGAGCTGTTTTTT.

CDR3 coding DNA: TGTGCCAGCAGCTTACACGGGGCGGGTCCCTACGAGCAGTACGTC. Residues: CASSLHGAGPYEQYV. The rearrangement joins TRBV7-2 to TRBJ2-7, with D perhaps matching TRBD1 or TRBD2 (5 bases each). V lost 2 bases, J lost 2 bases, and 13 bases lay in between. The CDR3 covers 15 residues. Germline CDR1 reads SGHTA; CDR2 reads FQGNSA.

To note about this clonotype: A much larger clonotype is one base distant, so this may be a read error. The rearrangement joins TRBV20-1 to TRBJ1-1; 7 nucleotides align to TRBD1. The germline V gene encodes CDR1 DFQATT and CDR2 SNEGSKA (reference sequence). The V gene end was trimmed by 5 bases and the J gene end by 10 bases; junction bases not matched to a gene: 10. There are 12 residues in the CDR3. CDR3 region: CSADRDSGVAFF. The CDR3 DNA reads TGCAGTGCTGATAGGGACAGTGGTGTAGCTTTCTTT.

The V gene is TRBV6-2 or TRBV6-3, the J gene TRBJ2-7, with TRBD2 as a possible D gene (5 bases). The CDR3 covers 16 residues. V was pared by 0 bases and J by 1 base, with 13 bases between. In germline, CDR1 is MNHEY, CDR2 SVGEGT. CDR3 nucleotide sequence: TGTGCCAGCAGTTACTCGTTCGGGGAAGAATCCTACGAGCAGTACTTC. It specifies CASSYSFGEESYEQYF.

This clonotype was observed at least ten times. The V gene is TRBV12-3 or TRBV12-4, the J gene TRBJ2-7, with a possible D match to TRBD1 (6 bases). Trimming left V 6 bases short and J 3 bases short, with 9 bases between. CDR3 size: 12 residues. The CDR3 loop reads CASRRDNYEQYF. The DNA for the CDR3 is TGTGCCAGCAGACGGGACAACTACGAGCAGTACTTC.

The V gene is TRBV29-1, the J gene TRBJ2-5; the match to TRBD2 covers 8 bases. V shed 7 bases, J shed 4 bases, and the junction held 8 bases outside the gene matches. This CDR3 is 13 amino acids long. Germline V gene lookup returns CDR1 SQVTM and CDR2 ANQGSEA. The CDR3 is CSARGGARETQYF. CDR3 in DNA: TGCAGCGCACGGGGGGGGGCCAGAGAGACCCAGTACTTC.

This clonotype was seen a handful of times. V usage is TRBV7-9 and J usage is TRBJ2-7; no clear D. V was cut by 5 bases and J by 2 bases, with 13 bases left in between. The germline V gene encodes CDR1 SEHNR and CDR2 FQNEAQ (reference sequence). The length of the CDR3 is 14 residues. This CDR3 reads CASSPPRSTYEQYF. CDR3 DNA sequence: TGTGCCAGCAGCCCTCCCCGGTCGACCTACGAGCAGTACTTC. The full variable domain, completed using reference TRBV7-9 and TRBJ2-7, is DTGVSQNPRHKITKRGQNVTFRCDPISEHNRLYWYRQTLGQGPEFLTYFQNEAQLEKSRLLSDRFSAERPKGSFSTLEIQRTEQGDSAMYLCASSPPRSTYEQYFGPGTRLTVT.